Listed here are 24 T cell receptor beta chains from one sample, sequenced in a study of CD8 T cells in ankylosing spondylitis. TCRdb independently ran MiXCR on the 5' RACE reads; one entry per CDR3 protein. Altogether more than 110,000 distinct CDR3 sequences are present, roughly 8.4% being singletons, with the ten largest covering 6% to 8%. Sequenced material: synovial fluid, either unsorted or a sorted T cell fraction (not recorded which). The receptors here all came from a male donor with ankylosing spondylitis.

This clonotype was seen repeatedly, ten times or more. The rearrangement links TRBV5-6 to TRBJ2-3; the D gene is possibly TRBD1 (5 bases). There are 14 residues in the CDR3. Per the germline V gene, CDR1 is SGHDT and CDR2 is YYEEEE. V was shortened by 5 bases and J by 2 bases, with 12 bases between the two germline ends. The CDR3 spells CASSLGAVTDTQYF. In nucleotides, the CDR3 is TGTGCCAGCAGTCTAGGGGCCGTCACAGATACGCAGTATTTT.

In its sample, this clonotype was seen a few times. The V call is TRBV5-6, the J call TRBJ1-2, with no clear D. V lost 7 bases, J lost 6 bases, and 19 bases lay in between. Germline V gene lookup returns CDR1 SGHDT and CDR2 YYEEEE. The CDR3 is 14 amino acids. Written as DNA, the CDR3 is TGTGCCAGCCATAGGTCCGCGAGGAAAGATGGCTACACCTTC. Translating gives CASHRSARKDGYTF.

This clonotype was seen ten or more times. The genes are TRBV7-2 and TRBJ2-3; no firm D call. Between the trimmed V and J ends, which lost 5 bases and 2 bases, there was a span of 5 bases. Per the germline V gene, CDR1 is SGHTA and CDR2 is FQGNSA. This CDR3 has 12 residues. Here the CDR3 DNA reads TGTGCCAGCAGCACGTACACAGATACGCAGTATTTT. Its protein product is CASSTYTDTQYF.

This clonotype was seen many times. This chain links TRBV20-1 with TRBJ2-7; 12 bases are shared with TRBD2. CDR3 length: 16 residues. Trimming at V came to 4 bases and at J to 4 bases, leaving 11 bases not matched to a gene. Germline V gene data show CDR1 as DFQATT and CDR2 as SNEGSKA (reference sequence). The CDR3 loop is CSATRLAGDPGYEQYF. The CDR3 DNA follows: TGCAGTGCTACTAGACTAGCGGGGGACCCAGGGTACGAGCAGTACTTC.

This clonotype was seen ten or more times. CDR3 amino acids: CASTKTRGGEGNTEAFF. DNA for the CDR3: TGTGCCAGCACCAAGACAAGGGGCGGGGAAGGGAACACTGAAGCTTTCTTT. The chain is built from TRBV9 and TRBJ1-1, with D perhaps TRBD1 (5 bases). Germline V lookup: CDR1 SGDLS, CDR2 YYNGEE. The CDR3 runs to 17 residues. V lost 6 bases and J lost 1, with 22 bases in between.

This clonotype was found many times. This chain uses TRBV28 with TRBJ2-7, with D perhaps matching TRBD2 (6 bases). Germline V gene lookup returns CDR1 MDHEN and CDR2 SYDVKM. V was shortened by 6 bases and J by 3 bases, with 30 bases between the two germline ends. CDR3 length equals 19 residues. The CDR3 reads CASSTGPGRKGQSYYEQYF. As DNA, the CDR3 is TGTGCCAGCAGCACGGGGCCGGGGAGGAAGGGGCAATCATACTACGAGCAGTACTTC.

This clonotype was counted at least ten times. The chain has TRBV20-1 and TRBJ2-3; D possibly uses TRBD1 or TRBD2 (5 bases each). Germline lookup yields CDR1 DFQATT and CDR2 SNEGSKA (reference sequence). The CDR3 totals 12 residues. V lost 3 bases to trimming and J lost 8 bases, with 12 bases between them. The CDR3 is CSARGQGATQYF. Written as DNA, the CDR3 is TGCAGTGCTAGGGGCCAGGGAGCTACGCAGTATTTT.

This chain links TRBV20-1 with TRBJ2-1; TRBD2 aligns across 14 bases. Germline CDR1 is DFQATT and CDR2 is SNEGSKA (reference sequence). J was trimmed by 2 bases and V by 2 bases; bases with no gene match: 5. The CDR3 loop spans 17 amino acids. For the CDR3, the DNA is TGCAGTGCTAGACGGACTAGCGGGAGGATCCCCTACAATGAGCAGTTCTTC. Translated, it gives CSARRTSGRIPYNEQFF.

In its sample, this clonotype was seen many times. The chain uses TRBV6-1 and TRBJ1-5; possibly TRBD1 for D (5 bases). Germline CDR1 and CDR2: MNHNS and SASEGT. Trimming took off 5 bases at V and 7 bases at J, with 15 bases between the two ends. This CDR3 comprises 14 residues. The CDR3 DNA follows: TGTGCCAGCAGTCTGGGGCATGAAGGGCAGCCCCAGCATTTT. This translates into CASSLGHEGQPQHF.

The chain couples TRBV29-1 to TRBJ2-5; D uncertain. Germline-derived CDR1 and CDR2 are SQVTM and ANQGSEA. V was pared by 4 bases and J by 5 bases, with 11 bases between. The CDR3 is made up of 12 amino acids. This CDR3 is CSVVKLRETQYF. DNA for the CDR3: TGCAGCGTTGTAAAACTGCGTGAGACCCAGTACTTC.

This clonotype was seen only a few times. The chain combines TRBV18 with TRBJ1-2; D is undetermined. Germline CDR1 and CDR2: KGHSH and LQKENI. Trimming removed 0 bases from V and 6 bases from J, with 20 bases in between. CDR3 length equals 17 residues. DNA of the CDR3: TGTGCCAGCTCACCACCGGGAGAGAGGGAGATTGGGAATGGCTACACCTTC. It is translated as CASSPPGEREIGNGYTF.

The table lists this clonotype with many counts. The gene calls are TRBV28 and TRBJ1-1; 9 bases line up with TRBD1. This CDR3 spans 16 amino acids. The germline gives CDR1 MDHEN, CDR2 SYDVKM. The V segment lost 2 bases and the J segment 0 bases; nucleotides outside the gene matches: 4. Written as DNA, the CDR3 is TGTGCCAGCAGTTTAACAGGGGGCAGCGTGAACACTGAAGCTTTCTTT. Amino acid sequence: CASSLTGGSVNTEAFF. Based on the CDR3 plus reference TRBV28 and TRBJ1-1, the full variable domain is DVKVTQSSRYLVKRTGEKVFLECVQDMDHENMFWYRQDPGLGLRLIYFSYDVKMKEKGDIPEGYSVSREKKERFSLILESASTNQTSMYLCASSLTGGSVNTEAFFGQGTRLTVV.

This clonotype was detected ten times or more. The rearrangement uses TRBV29-1 and TRBJ2-7, with 8 bases identical to TRBD2. Trimming at V came to 5 bases and at J to 2 bases, leaving 17 bases not matched to a gene. Per germline, CDR1 SQVTM and CDR2 ANQGSEA. This CDR3 is 17 amino acids long. Here the CDR3 reads CSVRAGAVAVIPYEQYF. CDR3 DNA sequence: TGCAGCGTTAGAGCGGGGGCAGTAGCTGTTATCCCCTACGAGCAGTACTTC.

This clonotype was counted many times. The V call is TRBV5-1, the J call TRBJ2-1; 7 bases map to TRBD1. Losses at the gene ends were 4 bases for V and 9 bases for J; bases not matched to a gene: 16. The CDR3 is made up of 16 amino acids. Germline lookup yields CDR1 SGHRS and CDR2 YFSETQ. The CDR3 coding sequence is TGCGCCAGCAGCCCTCACCGGGACAGCAGTACCGGTGAGCAGTTCTTC. Translating gives CASSPHRDSSTGEQFF.

This sequence joins TRBV28 and TRBJ2-7; weak D call: TRBD1 (5 bases). The CDR3 runs 15 residues. Germline lookup yields CDR1 MDHEN and CDR2 SYDVKM. Trimming pared 8 bases from V and 3 bases from J, leaving 20 bases between. In nucleotides, the CDR3 is TGTGCCAGCCAAATCTCGGCAGGGATGGGCTACGAGCAGTACTTC. Amino acids: CASQISAGMGYEQYF.

This clonotype was observed many times. The J gene is TRBJ2-7, the V gene TRBV6-5; TRBD1 matches at 7 bases. Looked up from germline, CDR1 is MNHEY and CDR2 is SVGAGI. V trimming: 0 bases; J trimming: 2 bases; junction bases outside the gene matches: 4. The length of the CDR3 is 15 residues. The CDR3 loop reads CASSYSGTATYEQYF. The CDR3, as DNA: TGTGCCAGCAGTTACTCGGGGACAGCCACCTACGAGCAGTACTTC.

V and J are TRBV7-9 and TRBJ2-6; D is ambiguous. Germline V gene sequence: CDR1 SEHNR, CDR2 FQNEAQ (reference sequence). V was shortened by 7 bases and J by 0 bases, with 10 bases between the two germline ends. This CDR3 is built from 15 residues. The CDR3 nucleotides read TGTGCCAGCACTAAAGGCATCTCTGGGGCCAACGTCCTGACTTTC. Protein product: CASTKGISGANVLTF.

This clonotype was counted many times. The genes are TRBV19 and TRBJ1-5; D is uncertain. Trimming took 8 bases from V and 0 from J, leaving 11 bases between them. CDR3 size: 14 residues. Germline assignment: CDR1 LNHDA and CDR2 SQIVND (reference sequence). DNA of the CDR3: TGTGCCAGTTCGTGGGTGTATAGCAATCAGCCCCAGCATTTT. Its translation: CASSWVYSNQPQHF.

This clonotype was counted ten times or more. This chain uses TRBV11-2 with TRBJ2-3, with 8 bases that match TRBD2. V gave up 7 bases and J gave up 5 bases; unmatched junction bases: 5. Germline CDR1 SGHAT, CDR2 FQNNGV. The CDR3 is made up of 13 amino acids. The CDR3 spells CASTQAGEDTQYF. The DNA of the CDR3 is TGTGCCAGCACTCAAGCGGGGGAAGATACGCAGTATTTT.

This clonotype turned up a few times. This CDR3 reads CSAGDGGDNYGYTF. The DNA of the CDR3 is TGCAGTGCTGGGGACGGTGGAGATAACTATGGCTACACCTTC. This chain joins TRBV20-1 and TRBJ1-2, with D perhaps matching TRBD1 (5 bases). Per germline, CDR1 DFQATT and CDR2 SNEGSKA (reference sequence). The CDR3 loop spans 14 amino acids. V was cut by 5 bases and J by 1 base, with 14 bases left in between.

This clonotype came up many times. The chain employs TRBV5-1 and TRBJ2-6; unclear D gene. There are 17 residues in the CDR3. Germline CDR1 SGHRS, CDR2 YFSETQ. The V gene lost 0 bases and the J gene lost 3 bases, with 13 bases spanning the gap. Here the CDR3 reads CASSLAPGLSGANVLTF. The CDR3 DNA reads TGCGCCAGCAGCTTGGCCCCAGGCCTTAGTGGGGCCAACGTCCTGACTTTC.

The chain combines TRBV19 with TRBJ1-2; D remains ambiguous. V lost 6 bases, J lost 5 bases, and 13 bases lay in between. CDR1 is LNHDA, CDR2 SQIVND, per germline (reference sequence). The CDR3 covers 13 residues. This CDR3 is CASSRIPVYGYTF. CDR3 nucleotides: TGTGCCAGTAGCCGAATACCCGTTTATGGCTACACCTTC.

This clonotype was counted at least ten times. This rearrangement joins TRBV12-3 or TRBV12-4 to TRBJ2-1; D might be TRBD2 (6 bases). Trimming left V 5 bases short and J 0 bases short, with 14 bases between. This CDR3 contains 16 residues. The CDR3 sequence is CASSPLGRSSYNEQFF. The CDR3 DNA follows: TGTGCCAGCAGTCCCCTGGGGAGGAGCTCCTACAATGAGCAGTTCTTC.

This clonotype was seen many times. The chain combines TRBV27 with TRBJ2-1; TRBD1 matches 7 bases. Germline CDR1 MNHEY, CDR2 SMNVEV (reference sequence). The V and J ends lost 7 bases and 4 bases, in that order; junction bases with no gene match: 13. The CDR3 totals 16 residues. CDR3 protein: CASNPYRGGSYNEQFF. The CDR3 DNA sequence: TGTGCCAGCAACCCCTACAGGGGTGGGTCATACAATGAGCAGTTCTTC.